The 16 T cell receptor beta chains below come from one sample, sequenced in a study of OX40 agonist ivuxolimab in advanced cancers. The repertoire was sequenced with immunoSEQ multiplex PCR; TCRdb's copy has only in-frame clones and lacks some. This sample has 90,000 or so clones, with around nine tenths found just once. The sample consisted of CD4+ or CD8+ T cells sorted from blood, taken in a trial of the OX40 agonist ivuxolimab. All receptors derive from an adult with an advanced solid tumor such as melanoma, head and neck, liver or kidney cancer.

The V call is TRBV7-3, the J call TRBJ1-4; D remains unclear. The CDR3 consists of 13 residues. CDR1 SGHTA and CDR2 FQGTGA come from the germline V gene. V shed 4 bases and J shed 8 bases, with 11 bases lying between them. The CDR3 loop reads CASSSDLGEKLFF. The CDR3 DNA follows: TGTGCCAGCAGCTCCGACCTTGGAGAAAAACTGTTTTTT.

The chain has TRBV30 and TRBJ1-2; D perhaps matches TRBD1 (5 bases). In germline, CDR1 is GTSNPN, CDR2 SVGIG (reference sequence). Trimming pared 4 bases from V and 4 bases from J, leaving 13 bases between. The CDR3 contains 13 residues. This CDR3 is CAWTPGGGYGYTF. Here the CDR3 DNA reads TGTGCCTGGACCCCCGGGGGGGGCTATGGCTACACCTTC. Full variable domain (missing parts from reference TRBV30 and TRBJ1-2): SQTIHQWPATLVQPVGSPLSLECTVEGTSNPNLYWYRQAAGRGLQLLFYSVGIGQISSEVPQNLSASRPQDRQFILSSKKLLLSDSGFYLCAWTPGGGYGYTFGSGTRLTVV.

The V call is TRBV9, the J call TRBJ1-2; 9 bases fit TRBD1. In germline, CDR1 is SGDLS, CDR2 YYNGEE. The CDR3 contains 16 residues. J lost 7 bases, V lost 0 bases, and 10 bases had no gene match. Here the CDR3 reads CASSVGTGVQMGGYTF. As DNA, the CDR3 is TGTGCCAGCAGCGTAGGGACAGGGGTTCAAATGGGTGGCTACACCTTC.

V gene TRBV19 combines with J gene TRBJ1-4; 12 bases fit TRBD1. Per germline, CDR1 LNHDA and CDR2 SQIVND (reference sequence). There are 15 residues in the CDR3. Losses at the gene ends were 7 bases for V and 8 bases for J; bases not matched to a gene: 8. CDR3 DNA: TGTGCCAGTACTGTCGGGACAGGGGGCGAAGAAAAACTGTTTTTT. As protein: CASTVGTGGEEKLFF. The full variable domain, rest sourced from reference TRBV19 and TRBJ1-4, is DGGITQSPKYLFRKEGQNVTLSCEQNLNHDAMYWYRQDPGQGLRLIYYSQIVNDFQKGDIAEGYSVSREKKESFPLTVTSAQKNPTAFYLCASTVGTGGEEKLFFGSGTQLSVL.

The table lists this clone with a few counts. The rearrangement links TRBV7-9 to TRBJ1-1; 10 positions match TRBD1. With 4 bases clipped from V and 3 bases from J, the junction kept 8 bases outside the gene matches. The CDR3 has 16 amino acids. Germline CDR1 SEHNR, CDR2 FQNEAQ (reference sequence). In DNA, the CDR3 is TGTGCCAGCAGCTCCGCCCGGGACAGGGGATACACTGAAGCTTTCTTT. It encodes CASSSARDRGYTEAFF. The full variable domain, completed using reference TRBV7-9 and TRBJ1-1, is DTGVSQNPRHKITKRGQNVTFRCDPISEHNRLYWYRQTLGQGPEFLTYFQNEAQLEKSRLLSDRFSAERPKGSFSTLEIQRTEQGDSAMYLCASSSARDRGYTEAFFGQGTRLTVV.

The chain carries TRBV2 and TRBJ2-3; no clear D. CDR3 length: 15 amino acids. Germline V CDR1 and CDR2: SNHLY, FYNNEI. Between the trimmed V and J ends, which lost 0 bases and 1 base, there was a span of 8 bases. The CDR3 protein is CASSEAPPGTDTQYF. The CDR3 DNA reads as TGTGCCAGCAGTGAAGCCCCGCCTGGCACAGATACGCAGTATTTT.

The CDR3 DNA reads as TGTGCCAGTAGTAATACCGGGGGGACTGAAGCTTTCTTT. Translated: CASSNTGGTEAFF. The chain has TRBV19 and TRBJ1-1; D perhaps matches TRBD1 (5 bases). The ends were cut back, 4 bases at V and 5 bases at J, with 11 bases in the middle. CDR3 length equals 13 residues. The germline gives CDR1 LNHDA, CDR2 SQIVND (reference sequence).

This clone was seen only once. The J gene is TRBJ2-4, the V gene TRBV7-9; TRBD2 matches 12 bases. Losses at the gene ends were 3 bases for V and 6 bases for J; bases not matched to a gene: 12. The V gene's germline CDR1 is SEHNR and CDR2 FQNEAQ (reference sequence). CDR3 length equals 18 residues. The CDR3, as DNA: TGTGCCAGCAGCTTCACTCCCGGACTAGCGGGACTGGGAAACATTCAGTACTTC. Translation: CASSFTPGLAGLGNIQYF.

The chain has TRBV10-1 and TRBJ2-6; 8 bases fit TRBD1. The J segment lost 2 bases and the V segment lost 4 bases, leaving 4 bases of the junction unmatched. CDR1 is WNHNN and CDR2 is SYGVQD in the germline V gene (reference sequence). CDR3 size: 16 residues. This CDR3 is CASSVGQGAGANVLTF. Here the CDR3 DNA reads TGCGCCAGCAGTGTCGGACAGGGTGCTGGGGCCAACGTCCTGACTTTC.

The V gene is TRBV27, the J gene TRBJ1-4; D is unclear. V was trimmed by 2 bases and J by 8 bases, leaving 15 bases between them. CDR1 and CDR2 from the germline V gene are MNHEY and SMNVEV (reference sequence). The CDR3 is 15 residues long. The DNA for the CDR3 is TGTGCCAGCAGTTTAAGTGCGGACCTAAGGGAAAAACTGTTTTTT. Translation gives CASSLSADLREKLFF.

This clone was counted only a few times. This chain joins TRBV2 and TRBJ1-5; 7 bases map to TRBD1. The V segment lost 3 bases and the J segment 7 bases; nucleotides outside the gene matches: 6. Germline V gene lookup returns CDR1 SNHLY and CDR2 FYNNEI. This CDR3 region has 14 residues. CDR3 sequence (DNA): TGTGCCAGCAGTGACGACAGGGTGCGGCAGCCCCAGCATTTT. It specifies CASSDDRVRQPQHF.

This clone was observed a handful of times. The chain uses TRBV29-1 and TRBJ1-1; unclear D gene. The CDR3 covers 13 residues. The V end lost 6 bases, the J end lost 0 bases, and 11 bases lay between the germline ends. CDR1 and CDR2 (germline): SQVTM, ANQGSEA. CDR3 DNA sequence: TGCAGCGTGGAAACACGGATGAACACTGAAGCTTTCTTT. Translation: CSVETRMNTEAFF. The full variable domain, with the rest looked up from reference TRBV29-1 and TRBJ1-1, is SAVISQKPSRDICQRGTSLTIQCQVDSQVTMMFWYRQQPGQSLTLIATANQGSEATYESGFVIDKFPISRPNLTFSTLTVSNMSPEDSSIYLCSVETRMNTEAFFGQGTRLTVV.

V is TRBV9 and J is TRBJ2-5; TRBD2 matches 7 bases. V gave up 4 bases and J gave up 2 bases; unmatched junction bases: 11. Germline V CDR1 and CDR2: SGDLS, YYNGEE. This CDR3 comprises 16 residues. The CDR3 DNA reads TGTGCCAGCAGCCCTCGTAGCGGGTACCTGCAAGAGACCCAGTACTTC. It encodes CASSPRSGYLQETQYF. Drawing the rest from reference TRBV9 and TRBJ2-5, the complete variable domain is DSGVTQTPKHLITATGQRVTLRCSPRSGDLSVYWYQQSLDQGLQFLIQYYNGEERAKGNILERFSAQQFPDLHSELNLSSLELGDSALYFCASSPRSGYLQETQYFGPGTRLLVL.

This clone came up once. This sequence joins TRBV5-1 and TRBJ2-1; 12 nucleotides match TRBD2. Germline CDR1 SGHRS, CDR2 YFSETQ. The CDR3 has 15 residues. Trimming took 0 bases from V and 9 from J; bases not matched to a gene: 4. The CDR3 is CASSLEGLAGFEQFF. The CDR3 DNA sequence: TGCGCCAGCAGCTTGGAGGGACTAGCGGGTTTTGAGCAGTTCTTC.

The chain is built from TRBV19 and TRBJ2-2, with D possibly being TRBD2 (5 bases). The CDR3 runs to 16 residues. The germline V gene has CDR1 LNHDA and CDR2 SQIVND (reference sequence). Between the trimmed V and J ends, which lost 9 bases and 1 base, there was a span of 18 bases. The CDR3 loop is CASRPPLGRNTGELFF. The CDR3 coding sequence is TGTGCCAGCCGACCTCCACTAGGCAGGAACACCGGGGAGCTGTTTTTT.

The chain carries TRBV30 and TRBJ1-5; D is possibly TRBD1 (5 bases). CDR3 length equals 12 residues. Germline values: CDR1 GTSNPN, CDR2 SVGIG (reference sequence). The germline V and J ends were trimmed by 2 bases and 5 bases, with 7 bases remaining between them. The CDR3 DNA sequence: TGTGCCTGGAGTCAAGGGGATCAGCCCCAGCATTTT. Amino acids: CAWSQGDQPQHF. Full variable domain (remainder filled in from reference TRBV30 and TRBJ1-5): SQTIHQWPATLVQPVGSPLSLECTVEGTSNPNLYWYRQAAGRGLQLLFYSVGIGQISSEVPQNLSASRPQDRQFILSSKKLLLSDSGFYLCAWSQGDQPQHFGDGTRLSIL.